One and the same sample provided the 22 T cell receptor beta chains below, sequenced in a study of CD8+CD57+ T cells in acquired aplastic anemia. Previously, flow cytometry had revealed CD8+CD57+ cell expansion in the patients chosen for sequencing. CDR3 and TCR beta VDJ profiling relied on a genomic DNA template. Each CDR3 protein is one row after TCRdb ran MiXCR on the reads. The data contain around 190,000 distinct CDR3 sequences, 48% of them singletons. The sequenced sample was sorted CD4+, CD8+, or CD8+CD57+ T cells (not recorded which) from PBMCs. The receptors here all came from a human donor with aplastic anemia.

This clonotype was observed a handful of times. The chain couples TRBV2 to TRBJ1-2; weak D call: TRBD1 (5 bases). V shed 3 bases and J shed 4 bases, with 6 bases lying between them. The CDR3 covers 12 residues. CDR1 SNHLY and CDR2 FYNNEI come from the germline V gene. The DNA for the CDR3 is TGTGCCAGCAGTGAGGGGACCTATGGCTACACCTTC. It is translated as CASSEGTYGYTF.

This clonotype was seen only a few times. This chain links TRBV15 with TRBJ1-2; D is ambiguous. The germline V and J ends were trimmed by 1 base and 6 bases, with 6 bases remaining between them. CDR1 is LNHNV, CDR2 YYDKDF, per germline (reference sequence). There are 12 residues in the CDR3. The chain's CDR3 is CATSRGGDGYTF. Written as DNA, the CDR3 is TGTGCCACCAGCAGAGGGGGAGATGGCTACACCTTC. The variable domain in full, with the rest retrieved from reference TRBV15 and TRBJ1-2, is DAMVIQNPRYQVTQFGKPVTLSCSQTLNHNVMYWYQQKSSQAPKLLFHYYDKDFNNEADTPDNFQSRRPNTSFCFLDIRSPGLGDTAMYLCATSRGGDGYTFGSGTRLTVV.

The CDR3 DNA reads TGCGCCAGCAGCTTGGGGCCTGGACTAGCGAGCACAGATACGCAGTATTTT. Protein product: CASSLGPGLASTDTQYF. This chain links TRBV5-1 with TRBJ2-3; TRBD2 agrees at 9 bases. This CDR3 comprises 17 residues. Germline values: CDR1 SGHRS, CDR2 YFSETQ. Trimming took 0 bases from V and 0 from J; bases not matched to a gene: 5.

This sequence joins TRBV19 and TRBJ1-5, with D uncertain. Looked up from germline, CDR1 is LNHDA and CDR2 is SQIVND (reference sequence). V was pared by 7 bases and J by 7 bases, with 14 bases between. This CDR3 is 13 amino acids long. CDR3 sequence (DNA): TGTGCCAGTAATACAAGATCCGCGCAGCCCCAGCATTTT. Protein sequence: CASNTRSAQPQHF.

This chain uses TRBV7-9 with TRBJ2-7, with D perhaps matching TRBD2 (5 bases). CDR1 and CDR2 (germline): SEHNR, FQNEAQ (reference sequence). The CDR3 runs 12 residues. V lost 4 bases, J lost 11 bases, and 15 bases lay in between. CDR3 residues: CASSSEDEEEYF. CDR3 in DNA: TGTGCCAGCAGCTCGGAAGACGAGGAGGAGTACTTC. The full variable domain, with the rest looked up from reference TRBV7-9 and TRBJ2-7, is DTGVSQNPRHKITKRGQNVTFRCDPISEHNRLYWYRQTLGQGPEFLTYFQNEAQLEKSRLLSDRFSAERPKGSFSTLEIQRTEQGDSAMYLCASSSEDEEEYFGPGTRLTVT.

Only a few counts were recorded for this clonotype. The chain links TRBV28 to TRBJ1-3; D remains ambiguous. Germline loops: CDR1 MDHEN, CDR2 SYDVKM. Trimming removed 3 bases at V and 9 bases at J, with 9 bases between. This CDR3 is built from 12 residues. CDR3 DNA: TGTGCCAGCAGTTTCGGCGTTCTCACCATATATTTT. It codes for CASSFGVLTIYF.

The V gene is TRBV2, the J gene TRBJ1-5, with D possibly TRBD1 on 6 matching bases. This CDR3 region has 14 residues. Germline values: CDR1 SNHLY, CDR2 FYNNEI. V lost 5 bases and J lost 4, with 12 bases in between. The chain's CDR3 is CASSRDNPNQPQHF. CDR3 bases: TGTGCCAGCAGTCGGGACAACCCAAATCAGCCCCAGCATTTT.

The V call is TRBV19, the J call TRBJ1-2; tentatively, D is TRBD1 (5 bases). Germline V gene data show CDR1 as LNHDA and CDR2 as SQIVND (reference sequence). The V end was cut by 10 bases, the J end by 12 bases, with 18 bases between. The CDR3 length is 11 residues. CDR3 nucleotide sequence: TGTGCCACCCAACAGGCCTCTGGAAACACCTTC. Translated: CATQQASGNTF. The full variable domain, in which reference TRBV19 and TRBJ1-2 provide the parts outside the CDR3, is DGGITQSPKYLFRKEGQNVTLSCEQNLNHDAMYWYRQDPGQGLRLIYYSQIVNDFQKGDIAEGYSVSREKKESFPLTVTSAQKNPTAFYLCATQQASGNTFGSGTRLTVV.

This clonotype came up many times. V and J are TRBV11-2 and TRBJ2-7; weak D call: TRBD1 (6 bases). V was trimmed by 2 bases and J by 0 bases, leaving 17 bases between them. The CDR3 consists of 17 residues. The germline V gene has CDR1 SGHAT and CDR2 FQNNGV. CDR3 region: CASSLRPGHKGSYEQYF. CDR3 coding DNA: TGTGCCAGCAGCTTACGACCGGGACATAAGGGCTCCTACGAGCAGTACTTC.

The table lists this clonotype with many counts. The chain uses TRBV6-5 and TRBJ1-6; D unresolved. Looked up from germline, CDR1 is MNHEY and CDR2 is SVGAGI. The CDR3 is 15 amino acids. The V gene lost 0 bases and the J gene lost 7 bases, with 10 bases spanning the gap. For the CDR3, the DNA is TGTGCCAGCAGTTACTCGTACCAGATGAATTCACCCCTCCACTTT. Translated: CASSYSYQMNSPLHF.

This clonotype was recorded many times. The J gene is TRBJ1-1, the V gene TRBV12-3 or TRBV12-4; no firm D call. The CDR3 runs 13 residues. V was trimmed by 4 bases and J by 2 bases, leaving 8 bases between them. The CDR3 sequence is CASSSQRNTEAFF. The DNA of the CDR3 is TGTGCCAGCAGTTCGCAACGCAACACTGAAGCTTTCTTT.

Many counts were recorded for this clonotype. This chain joins TRBV6-1 and TRBJ1-4; a weak D match, TRBD1 (5 bases). Trimming stripped 6 bases from V and 7 bases from J, with 15 bases between. The germline CDR1 and CDR2 sequences are MNHNS and SASEGT. The CDR3 sequence is 14 residues long. The CDR3 sequence is CASSLREESEKLFF. CDR3 in DNA: TGTGCCAGCAGCCTCAGGGAGGAGAGTGAAAAACTGTTTTTT.

The chain combines TRBV7-3 with TRBJ2-7; D not certain. Trimming took off 5 bases at V and 7 bases at J, with 12 bases between the two ends. The CDR3 contains 12 residues. Per the germline V gene, CDR1 is SGHTA and CDR2 is FQGTGA. In DNA form, the CDR3 reads TGTGCCAGCAGCCACAACGGTGTAGAGCAGTACTTC. As protein: CASSHNGVEQYF.

This clonotype was observed at least ten times. The chain is built from TRBV20-1 and TRBJ2-3; D gene uncertain. The CDR3 contains 15 residues. In germline, CDR1 is DFQATT, CDR2 SNEGSKA (reference sequence). V lost 3 bases, J lost 1 base, and 14 bases lay in between. The CDR3 loop is CSARPPKGGTDTQYF. DNA of the CDR3: TGCAGTGCTAGGCCACCCAAGGGTGGCACAGATACGCAGTATTTT.

As to this clonotype: One end of the junction is discordant with germline, which a read error may explain. This sequence joins TRBV10-3 and TRBJ2-3; maybe TRBD2 (5 bases). The CDR3 is made up of 14 amino acids. CDR1 ENHRY and CDR2 SYGVKD come from the germline V gene. The CDR3, as DNA: TGTGCCACCAGTGGCGGGTTAAGCACAGATACGCAGTATTTT. It specifies CATSGGLSTDTQYF.

The chain uses TRBV28 and TRBJ1-2; 7 nucleotides align to TRBD1. The V gene end was trimmed by 6 bases and the J gene end by 3 bases; junction bases not matched to a gene: 7. Germline CDR1 is MDHEN and CDR2 is SYDVKM. This CDR3 has 14 amino acids. The CDR3 is CASRRSGTDYGYTF. CDR3 coding DNA: TGTGCCAGCAGGAGGAGCGGGACAGACTATGGCTACACCTTC.

Worth noting for this clonotype: One base away lies a much larger clone, so this may be a sequencing read error. Here the CDR3 reads CASSIRQFAGGYNEQSF. The DNA for the CDR3 is TGTGCCAGTAGTATCCGACAGTTTGCGGGTGGATACAATGAGCAGTCCTTC. V is TRBV19 and J is TRBJ2-1, with D perhaps being TRBD1 or TRBD2 (5 bases each). Germline CDR1 and CDR2: LNHDA and SQIVND (reference sequence). The CDR3 covers 17 residues.

In its sample, this clonotype was seen many times. The rearrangement uses TRBV10-3 and TRBJ1-5, with D maybe TRBD1 (5 bases). Germline lookup yields CDR1 ENHRY and CDR2 SYGVKD. The CDR3 has 14 amino acids. Trimming took off 2 bases at V and 7 bases at J, with 12 bases between the two ends. CDR3 sequence: CAISERGSGQPQHF. The CDR3 nucleotides are TGTGCCATCAGTGAGCGCGGATCAGGGCAGCCCCAGCATTTT.

The CDR3 spells CASSLGSLSNQPQHF. The CDR3 nucleotides are TGCGCCAGCAGCTTGGGCAGTCTTAGCAATCAGCCCCAGCATTTT. The rearrangement uses TRBV5-1 and TRBJ1-5; the D is unclear. The CDR3 is 15 residues long. V lost 0 bases and J 0 bases, leaving 7 bases between the germline ends. Germline CDR1 is SGHRS and CDR2 is YFSETQ. Using reference TRBV5-1 and TRBJ1-5 for the parts outside the CDR3, the full variable domain is KAGVTQTPRYLIKTRGQQVTLSCSPISGHRSVSWYQQTPGQGLQFLFEYFSETQRNKGNFPGRFSGRQFSNSRSEMNVSTLELGDSALYLCASSLGSLSNQPQHFGDGTRLSIL.

This clonotype came up a few times. The CDR3 DNA is TGCAGCGTAGCGACAGGGGGCATGGGCACTGAAGCTTTCTTT. It specifies CSVATGGMGTEAFF. This chain links TRBV29-1 with TRBJ1-1; 10 nucleotides match TRBD1. Germline assignment: CDR1 SQVTM and CDR2 ANQGSEA. The CDR3 totals 14 residues. V trimming: 6 bases; J trimming: 4 bases; junction bases outside the gene matches: 8.

The chain combines TRBV2 with TRBJ1-3; perhaps TRBD1 as D (5 bases). Trimming shortened V by 8 bases and J by 0 bases, and 20 bases separated the two germline ends. Germline loops: CDR1 SNHLY, CDR2 FYNNEI. The CDR3 has 17 residues. The DNA for the CDR3 is TGTGCCAGCCCTCTAACCCGGGACGGAGTCTCTGGAAACACCATATATTTT. It is translated as CASPLTRDGVSGNTIYF.

The V and J genes are TRBV9 and TRBJ2-1; D call uncertain. Germline CDR1 reads SGDLS; CDR2 reads YYNGEE. With 9 bases removed from V and 3 bases from J, the gap between germline ends came to 7 bases. The CDR3 length is 11 residues. Here the CDR3 DNA reads TGTGCCACCTCGTACTACAATGAGCAGTTCTTC. Translating gives CATSYYNEQFF.